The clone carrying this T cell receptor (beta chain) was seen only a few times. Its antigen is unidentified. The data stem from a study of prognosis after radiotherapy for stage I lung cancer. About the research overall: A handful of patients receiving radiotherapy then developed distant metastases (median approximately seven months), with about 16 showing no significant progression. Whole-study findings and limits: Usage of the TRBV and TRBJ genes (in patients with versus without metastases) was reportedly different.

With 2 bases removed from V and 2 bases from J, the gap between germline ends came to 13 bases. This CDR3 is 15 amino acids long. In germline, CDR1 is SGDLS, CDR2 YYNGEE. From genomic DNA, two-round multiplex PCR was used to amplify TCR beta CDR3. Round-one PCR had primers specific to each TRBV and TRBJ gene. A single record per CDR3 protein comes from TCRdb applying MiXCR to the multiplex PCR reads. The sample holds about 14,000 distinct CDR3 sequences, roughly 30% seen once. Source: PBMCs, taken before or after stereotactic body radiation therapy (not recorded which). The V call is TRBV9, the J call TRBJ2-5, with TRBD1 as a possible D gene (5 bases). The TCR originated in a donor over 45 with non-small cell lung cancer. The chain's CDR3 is CASSVGLGRQETQYF. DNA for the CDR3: TGTGCCAGCAGCGTGGGTTTGGGGCGGCAAGAGACCCAGTACTTC. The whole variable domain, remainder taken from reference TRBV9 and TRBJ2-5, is DSGVTQTPKHLITATGQRVTLRCSPRSGDLSVYWYQQSLDQGLQFLIQYYNGEERAKGNILERFSAQQFPDLHSELNLSSLELGDSALYFCASSVGLGRQETQYFGPGTRLLVL.